Listed below are T cell receptor beta chains from one sample, sequenced in a study of T-cell reconstitution after alpha-beta-depleted transplantation in children. TCRdb independently ran MiXCR on the PCR reads; one entry per CDR3 protein. The sample contains about 540,000 distinct CDR3 sequences, about 18% of which appear only once. This specimen was PBMCs from the stem cell graft donor, taken from the stem cell graft. These receptors were collected from a human donor who donated a stem cell graft to a child with acute lymphoblastic leukemia. CDR3s leave out the opening cysteine and the closing phenylalanine or tryptophan.

>TRBJ2-1|TRBV12-3/TRBV12-4
ASSQQGRGEQF
>TRBJ2-7|TRBV30
ACPRDALGEQY
>TRBJ1-1|TRBV2
ASRTLKGIAEAF
>TRBJ1-1|TRBV20-1
SARGTGTGGIYTEAF
>TRBJ1-1|TRBV30
AWSVGQWGTEAF
>TRBJ1-3|TRBV19
ASTTGQGSGNTIY
>TRBJ2-5|TRBV18
ASSPPLAVQETQY
>TRBJ1-5|TRBV5-1
ASSLAAGSNQPQH
>TRBJ2-7|TRBV12-3/TRBV12-4
ASSPQVRRYEQY
>TRBJ2-7|TRBV20-1
SAAEVGRREQY
>TRBJ1-5|TRBV29-1
SVGAGNQPQH
>TRBJ2-2|TRBV20-1
SAWVNTGELF
>TRBJ1-5|TRBV27
ASSLGFREWPNQPQH
>TRBJ1-3|TRBV18
ASSPRAQDSVKSGNTIY
>TRBJ2-1|TRBV7-8
ASSLVGGSERNEQF
>TRBJ2-1|TRBV4-2
ASSGPSPNNEQF
>TRBJ2-3|TRBV20-1
SARSLAGRGQY
>TRBJ2-5|TRBV20-1
SALRGETQY
>TRBJ2-6|TRBV5-1
ASSLAKTSGANVLT
>TRBJ2-1|TRBV29-1
SVEVPLAPYNEQF
>TRBJ2-7|TRBV27
ASSLSPGAYEQY
>TRBJ2-7|TRBV6-1
ASSEAGQTVYEQY
>TRBJ2-5|TRBV12-3/TRBV12-4
ASSYWGAGETQY
>TRBJ1-2|TRBV12-3/TRBV12-4
ASSPGTRYYGYT
>TRBJ2-7|TRBV5-1
ASSFCLY
>TRBJ2-4|TRBV30
AWSVASGMGLDIQY
>TRBJ2-7|TRBV2
ASSPEGLATSYEQY
>TRBJ1-1|TRBV11-3
ASSLGGVRAF
>TRBJ2-7|TRBV7-3
ASSLIGVRPYEQY
>TRBJ2-1|TRBV24-1
ATARAGQNNEQF
>TRBJ2-7|TRBV5-1
ASSPPGGSAFEQY
>TRBJ1-4|TRBV12-3/TRBV12-4
ASREGENEKLF
>TRBJ2-5|TRBV5-1
ASSFLAVQETQY
>TRBJ2-2|TRBV7-8
ASSQRFRTGELF
>TRBJ1-1|TRBV4-1
ASSQGVGLAF
>TRBJ2-7|TRBV27
ASRTSRVVYEQY
>TRBJ2-2|TRBV4-1
ASKPGLLVTGELF
>TRBJ2-7|TRBV27
ASSFLAGPAEQY
>TRBJ2-7|TRBV20-1
SPSPLAGITYEQY
>TRBJ2-3|TRBV3-1
ASSQKGRGFTDTQY
>TRBJ2-5|TRBV29-1
SVEDRGAGAETQY
>TRBJ2-1|TRBV6-5
ASSSAGLAGVIHEQF
>TRBJ2-1|TRBV12-3/TRBV12-4
ASSLAPWGYEQF
>TRBJ2-2|TRBV7-6
ASSKQTGLYTGELF
>TRBJ2-3|TRBV7-7
ASSLAPGTDTQY